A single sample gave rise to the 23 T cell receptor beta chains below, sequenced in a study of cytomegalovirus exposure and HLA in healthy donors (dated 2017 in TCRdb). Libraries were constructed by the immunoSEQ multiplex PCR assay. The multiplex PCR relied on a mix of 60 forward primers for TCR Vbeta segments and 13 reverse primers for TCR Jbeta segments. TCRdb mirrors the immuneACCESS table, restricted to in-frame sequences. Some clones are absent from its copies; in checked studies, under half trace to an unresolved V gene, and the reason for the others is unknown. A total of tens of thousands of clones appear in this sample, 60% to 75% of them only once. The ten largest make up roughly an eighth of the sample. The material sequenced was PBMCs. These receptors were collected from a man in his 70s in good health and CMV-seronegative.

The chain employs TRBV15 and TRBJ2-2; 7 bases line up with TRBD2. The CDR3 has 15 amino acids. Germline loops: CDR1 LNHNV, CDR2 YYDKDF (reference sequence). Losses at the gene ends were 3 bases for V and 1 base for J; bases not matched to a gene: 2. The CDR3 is CATSRASGNTGELFF. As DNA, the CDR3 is TGTGCCACCAGCAGGGCTAGCGGGAACACCGGGGAGCTGTTTTTT.

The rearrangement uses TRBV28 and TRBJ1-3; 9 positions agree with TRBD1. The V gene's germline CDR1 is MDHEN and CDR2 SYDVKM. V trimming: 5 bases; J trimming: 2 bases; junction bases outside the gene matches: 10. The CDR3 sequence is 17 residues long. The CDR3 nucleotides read TGTGCCAGCAGTCCTCCGGGACAGGGAGTAACTGGAAACACCATATATTTT. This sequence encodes CASSPPGQGVTGNTIYF.

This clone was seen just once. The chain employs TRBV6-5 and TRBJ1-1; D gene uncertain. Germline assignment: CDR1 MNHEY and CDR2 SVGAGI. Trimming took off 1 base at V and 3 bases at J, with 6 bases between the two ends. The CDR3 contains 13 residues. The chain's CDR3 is CASSYFSDTEAFF. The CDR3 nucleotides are TGTGCCAGCAGTTACTTCTCGGACACTGAAGCTTTCTTT.

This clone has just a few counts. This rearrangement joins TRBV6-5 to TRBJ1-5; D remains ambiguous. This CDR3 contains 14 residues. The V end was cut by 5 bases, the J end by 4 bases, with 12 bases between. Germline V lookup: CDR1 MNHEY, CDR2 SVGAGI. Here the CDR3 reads CASSASGWNQPQHF. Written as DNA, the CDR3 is TGTGCCAGCAGTGCATCAGGCTGGAATCAGCCCCAGCATTTT.

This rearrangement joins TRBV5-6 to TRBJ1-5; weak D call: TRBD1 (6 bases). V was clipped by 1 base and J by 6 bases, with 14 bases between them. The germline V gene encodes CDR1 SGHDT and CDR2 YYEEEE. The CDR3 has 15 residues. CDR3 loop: CASSLRGGSVQPQHF. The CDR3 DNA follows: TGTGCCAGCAGCTTGAGGGGGGGGTCGGTTCAGCCCCAGCATTTT.

As DNA, the CDR3 is TGTGCCAGCAGCTCCCTAGGGAGTGAGCAGTTCTTC. Amino acids: CASSSLGSEQFF. The chain has TRBV7-2 and TRBJ2-1; tentative D call: TRBD2 (5 bases). Germline CDR1 SGHTA, CDR2 FQGNSA. The CDR3 spans 12 residues. The V end lost 4 bases, the J end lost 9 bases, and 10 bases lay between the germline ends.

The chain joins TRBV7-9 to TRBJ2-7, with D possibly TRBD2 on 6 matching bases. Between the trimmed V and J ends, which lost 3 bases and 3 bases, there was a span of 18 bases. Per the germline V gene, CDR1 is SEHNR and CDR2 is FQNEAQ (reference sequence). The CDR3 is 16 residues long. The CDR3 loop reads CASSLAGSGDGYEQYF. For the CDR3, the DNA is TGTGCCAGCAGCTTGGCGGGGTCGGGAGACGGCTACGAGCAGTACTTC.

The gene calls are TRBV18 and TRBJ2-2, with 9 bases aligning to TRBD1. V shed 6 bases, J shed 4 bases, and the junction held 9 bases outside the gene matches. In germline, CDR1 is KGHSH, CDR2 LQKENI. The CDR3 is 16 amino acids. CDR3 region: CASSPRRGQGTGELFF. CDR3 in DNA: TGTGCCAGCTCTCCTCGCCGGGGACAGGGCACCGGGGAGCTGTTTTTT.

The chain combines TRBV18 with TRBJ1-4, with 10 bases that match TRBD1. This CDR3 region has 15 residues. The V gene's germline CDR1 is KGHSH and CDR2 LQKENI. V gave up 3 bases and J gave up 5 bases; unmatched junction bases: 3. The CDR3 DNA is TGTGCCAGCTCACCGCCGGGACAGGGGAATGAAAAACTGTTTTTT. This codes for CASSPPGQGNEKLFF.

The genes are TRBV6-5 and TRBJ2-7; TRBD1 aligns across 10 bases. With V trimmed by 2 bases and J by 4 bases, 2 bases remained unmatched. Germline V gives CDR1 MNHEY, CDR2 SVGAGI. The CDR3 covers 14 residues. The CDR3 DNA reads TGTGCCAGCAGTTACCGGGACAGGGGATACGAGCAGTACTTC. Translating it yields CASSYRDRGYEQYF.

The CDR3 DNA is TGTGCCAGCTCACCCCAGTCTACTAATGAAAAACTGTTTTTT. This encodes CASSPQSTNEKLFF. The gene calls are TRBV18 and TRBJ1-4; no clear D gene. This CDR3 contains 14 residues. The V and J ends lost 3 bases and 2 bases respectively, with 7 bases between them. Germline CDR1 reads KGHSH; CDR2 reads LQKENI.

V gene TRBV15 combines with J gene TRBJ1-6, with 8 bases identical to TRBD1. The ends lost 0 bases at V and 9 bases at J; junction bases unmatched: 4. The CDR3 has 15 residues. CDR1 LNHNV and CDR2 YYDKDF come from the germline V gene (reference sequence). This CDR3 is CATSREDRVRSPLHF. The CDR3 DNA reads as TGTGCCACCAGCAGAGAGGACAGGGTGCGTTCACCCCTCCACTTT.

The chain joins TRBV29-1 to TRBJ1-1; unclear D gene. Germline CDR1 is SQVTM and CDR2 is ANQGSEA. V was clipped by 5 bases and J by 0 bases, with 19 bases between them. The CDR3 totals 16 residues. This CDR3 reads CSVSNRISGMNTEAFF. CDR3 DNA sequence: TGCAGCGTTAGTAACAGAATCTCGGGGATGAACACTGAAGCTTTCTTT.

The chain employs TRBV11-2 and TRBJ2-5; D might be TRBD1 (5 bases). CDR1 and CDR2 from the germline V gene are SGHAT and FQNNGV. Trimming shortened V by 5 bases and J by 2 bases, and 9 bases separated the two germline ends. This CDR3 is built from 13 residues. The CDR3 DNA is TGTGCCAGCAGCCGTAACAGGCAAGAGACCCAGTACTTC. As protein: CASSRNRQETQYF.

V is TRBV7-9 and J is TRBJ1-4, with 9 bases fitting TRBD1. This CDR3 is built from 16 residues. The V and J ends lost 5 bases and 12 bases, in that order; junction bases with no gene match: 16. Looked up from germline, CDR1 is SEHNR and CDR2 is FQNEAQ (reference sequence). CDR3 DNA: TGTGCCAGCAGCACGGGGAACAGGGGGCTTGCGGAAGAACTGTTTTTT. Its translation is CASSTGNRGLAEELFF.

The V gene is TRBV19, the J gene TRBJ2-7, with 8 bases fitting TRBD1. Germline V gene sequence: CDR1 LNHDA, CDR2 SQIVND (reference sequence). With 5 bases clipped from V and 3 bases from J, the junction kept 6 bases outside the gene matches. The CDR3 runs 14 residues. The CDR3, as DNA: TGTGCCAGTAGTGCGCAGGGGGCCTACTACGAGCAGTACTTC. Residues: CASSAQGAYYEQYF.

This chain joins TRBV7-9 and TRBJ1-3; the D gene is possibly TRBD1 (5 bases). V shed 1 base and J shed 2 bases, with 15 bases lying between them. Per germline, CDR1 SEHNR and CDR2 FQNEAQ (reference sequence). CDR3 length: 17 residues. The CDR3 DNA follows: TGTGCCAGCAGCTTAGACGGCGGGGGGGGTCCTGGAAACACCATATATTTT. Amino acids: CASSLDGGGGPGNTIYF.

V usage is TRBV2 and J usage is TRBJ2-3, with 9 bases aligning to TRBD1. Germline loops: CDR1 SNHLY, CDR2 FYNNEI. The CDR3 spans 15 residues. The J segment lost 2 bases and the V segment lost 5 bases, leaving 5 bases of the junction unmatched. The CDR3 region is CASSRDRVDTDTQYF. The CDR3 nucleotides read TGTGCCAGCAGTCGGGACAGGGTGGACACAGATACGCAGTATTTT.

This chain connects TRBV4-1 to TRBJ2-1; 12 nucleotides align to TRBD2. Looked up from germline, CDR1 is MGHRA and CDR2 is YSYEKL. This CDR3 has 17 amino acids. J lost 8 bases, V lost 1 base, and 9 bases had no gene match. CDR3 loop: CASSQAQTSGSVYEQFF. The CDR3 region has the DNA TGCGCCAGCAGCCAAGCCCAGACTAGCGGGAGTGTCTATGAGCAGTTCTTC.

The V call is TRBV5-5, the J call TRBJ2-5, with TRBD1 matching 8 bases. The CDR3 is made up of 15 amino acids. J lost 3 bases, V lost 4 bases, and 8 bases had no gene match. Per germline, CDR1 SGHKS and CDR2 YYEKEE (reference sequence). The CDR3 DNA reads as TGTGCCAGCAGCGTACTCGGGACAGGAAAAGAGACCCAGTACTTC. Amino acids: CASSVLGTGKETQYF.

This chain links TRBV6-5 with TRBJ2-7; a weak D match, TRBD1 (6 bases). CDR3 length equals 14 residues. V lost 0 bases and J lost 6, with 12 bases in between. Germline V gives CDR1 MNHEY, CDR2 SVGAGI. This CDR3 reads CASSYSYRECEQYF. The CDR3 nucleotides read TGTGCCAGCAGTTACTCGTACAGGGAATGCGAGCAGTACTTC.

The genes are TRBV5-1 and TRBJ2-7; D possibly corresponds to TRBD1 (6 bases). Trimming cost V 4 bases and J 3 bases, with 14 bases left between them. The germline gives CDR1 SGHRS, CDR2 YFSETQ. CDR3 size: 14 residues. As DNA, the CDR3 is TGCGCCAGCAGCGTGGGACACGGGGACTACGAGCAGTACTTC. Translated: CASSVGHGDYEQYF.

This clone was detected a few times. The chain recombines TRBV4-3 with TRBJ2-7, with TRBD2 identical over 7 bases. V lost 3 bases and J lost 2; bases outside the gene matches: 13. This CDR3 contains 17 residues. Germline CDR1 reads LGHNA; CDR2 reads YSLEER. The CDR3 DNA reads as TGCGCCAGCAGCCAGGCTGGATCCGGGACTATCGCCTACGAGCAGTACTTC. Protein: CASSQAGSGTIAYEQYF.